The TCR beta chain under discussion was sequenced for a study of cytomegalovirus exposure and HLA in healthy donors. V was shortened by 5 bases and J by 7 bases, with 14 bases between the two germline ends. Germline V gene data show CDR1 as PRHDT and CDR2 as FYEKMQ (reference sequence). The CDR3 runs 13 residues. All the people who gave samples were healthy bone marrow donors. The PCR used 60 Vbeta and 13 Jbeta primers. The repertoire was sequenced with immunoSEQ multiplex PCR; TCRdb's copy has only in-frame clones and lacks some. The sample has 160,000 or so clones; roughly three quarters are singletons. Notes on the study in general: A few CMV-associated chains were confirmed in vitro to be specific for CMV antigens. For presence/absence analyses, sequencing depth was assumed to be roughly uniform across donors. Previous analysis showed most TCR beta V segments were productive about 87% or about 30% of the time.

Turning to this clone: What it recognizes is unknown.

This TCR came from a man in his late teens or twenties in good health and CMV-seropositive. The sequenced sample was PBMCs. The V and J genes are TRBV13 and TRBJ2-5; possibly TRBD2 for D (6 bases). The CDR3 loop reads CASSTPPEGTQYF. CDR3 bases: TGTGCCAGCAGCACCCCACCGGAGGGGACCCAGTACTTC.